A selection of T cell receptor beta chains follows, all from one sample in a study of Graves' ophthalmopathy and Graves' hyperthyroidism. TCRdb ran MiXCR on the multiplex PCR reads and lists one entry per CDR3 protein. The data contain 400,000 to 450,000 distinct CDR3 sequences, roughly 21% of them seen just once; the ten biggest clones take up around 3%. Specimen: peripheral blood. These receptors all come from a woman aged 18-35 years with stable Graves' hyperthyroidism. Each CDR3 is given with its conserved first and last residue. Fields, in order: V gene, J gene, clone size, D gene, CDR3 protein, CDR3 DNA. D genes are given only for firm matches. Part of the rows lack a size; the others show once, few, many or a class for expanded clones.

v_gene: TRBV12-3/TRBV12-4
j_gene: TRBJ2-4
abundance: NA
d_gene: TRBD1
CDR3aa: CASRLQGAAKNIQYF
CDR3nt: TGTGCCAGCAGGCTTCAGGGGGCCGCCAAAAACATTCAGTACTTC

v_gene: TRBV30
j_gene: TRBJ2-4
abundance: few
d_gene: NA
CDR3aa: CAWSVLGFDKNIQYF
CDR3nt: TGTGCCTGGAGTGTACTGGGCTTCGACAAAAACATTCAGTACTTC

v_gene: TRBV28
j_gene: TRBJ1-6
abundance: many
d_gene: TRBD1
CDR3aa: CASSGRDRWDSPLHF
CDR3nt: TGTGCCAGCAGTGGGAGGGACAGGTGGGATTCACCCCTCCACTTT

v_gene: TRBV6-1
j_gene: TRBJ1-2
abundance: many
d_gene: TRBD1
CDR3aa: CASSEAGTGGRNYGYTF
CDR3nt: TGTGCCAGCAGTGAAGCCGGGACAGGGGGACGAAACTATGGCTACACCTTC

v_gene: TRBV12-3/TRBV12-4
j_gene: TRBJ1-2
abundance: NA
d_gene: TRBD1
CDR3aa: CASSPGTGVYGYTF
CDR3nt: TGTGCCAGCAGCCCCGGGACAGGGGTCTATGGCTACACCTTC

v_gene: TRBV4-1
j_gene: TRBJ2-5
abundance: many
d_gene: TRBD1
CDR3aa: CASSHQQGAYETQYF
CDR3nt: TGCGCCAGCAGCCATCAACAGGGGGCGTATGAGACCCAGTACTTC

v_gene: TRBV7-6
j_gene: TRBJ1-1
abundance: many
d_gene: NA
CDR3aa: CASSLSGRMNTEAFF
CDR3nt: TGTGCCAGCAGCCTCTCAGGGAGAATGAACACTGAAGCTTTCTTT

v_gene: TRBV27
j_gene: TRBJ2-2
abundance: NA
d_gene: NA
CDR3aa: CASSLWGGRELFF
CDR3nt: TGTGCCAGCAGTTTATGGGGCGGGAGGGAGCTGTTTTTT

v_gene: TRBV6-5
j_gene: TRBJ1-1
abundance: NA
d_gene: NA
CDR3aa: CASSYARGKAFF
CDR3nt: TGTGCCAGCAGTTACGCCCGAGGGAAAGCTTTCTTT

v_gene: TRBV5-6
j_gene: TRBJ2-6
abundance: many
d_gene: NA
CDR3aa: CASSGQSGANVLTF
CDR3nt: TGTGCCAGCAGCGGCCAATCTGGGGCCAACGTCCTGACTTTC

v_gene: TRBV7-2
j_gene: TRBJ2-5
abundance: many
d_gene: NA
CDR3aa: CASIPGVGETQYF
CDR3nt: TGTGCCAGCATTCCAGGGGTGGGGGAGACCCAGTACTTC

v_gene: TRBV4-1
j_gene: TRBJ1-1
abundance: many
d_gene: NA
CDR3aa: CASSQETIMNTEAFF
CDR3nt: TGCGCCAGCAGCCAAGAAACCATAATGAACACTGAAGCTTTCTTT

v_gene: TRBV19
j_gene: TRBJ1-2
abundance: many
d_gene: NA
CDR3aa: CASSKPPEGVESGYTF
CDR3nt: TGTGCCAGTAGTAAACCACCCGAGGGGGTCGAATCTGGCTACACCTTC

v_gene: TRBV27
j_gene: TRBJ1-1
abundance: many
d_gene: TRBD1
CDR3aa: CASSPGQGYTEAFF
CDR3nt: TGTGCCAGCAGTCCGGGACAGGGTTACACTGAAGCTTTCTTT

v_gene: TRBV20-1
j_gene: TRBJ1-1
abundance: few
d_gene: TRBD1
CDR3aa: CSACGTGGRTEAFF
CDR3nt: TGCAGTGCTTGCGGGACAGGGGGCCGCACTGAAGCTTTCTTT

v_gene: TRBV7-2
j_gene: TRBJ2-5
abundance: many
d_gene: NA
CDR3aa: CASSGSIRETQYF
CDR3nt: TGTGCCAGCAGCGGTAGTATCCGGGAGACCCAGTACTTC

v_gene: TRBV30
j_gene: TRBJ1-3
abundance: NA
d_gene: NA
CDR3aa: CAWTPSGAGNTIYF
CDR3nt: TGTGCCTGGACTCCGTCAGGGGCTGGAAACACCATATATTTT

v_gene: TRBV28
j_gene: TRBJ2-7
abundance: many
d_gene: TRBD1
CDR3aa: CASSLPRTGRVEQYF
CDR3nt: TGTGCCAGCAGTTTGCCCCGGACAGGGCGGGTCGAGCAGTACTTC

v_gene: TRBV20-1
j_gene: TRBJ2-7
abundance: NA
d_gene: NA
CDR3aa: CSARPPGGRTYEQYF
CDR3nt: TGCAGTGCTAGGCCCCCCGGGGGTAGAACCTACGAGCAGTACTTC

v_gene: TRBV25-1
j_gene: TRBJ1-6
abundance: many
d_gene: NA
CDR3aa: CASSEGFNRYNSPLHF
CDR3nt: TGTGCCAGCAGTGAAGGCTTCAACAGATATAATTCACCCCTCCACTTT

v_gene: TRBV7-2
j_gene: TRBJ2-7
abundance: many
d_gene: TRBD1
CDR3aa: CASSLDRGFVYEQYF
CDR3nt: TGTGCCAGCAGCTTAGACAGGGGATTTGTCTACGAGCAGTACTTC

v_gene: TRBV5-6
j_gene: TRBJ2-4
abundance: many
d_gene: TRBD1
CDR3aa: CASSRDRDGNIQYF
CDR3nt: TGTGCCAGCAGCCGGGACAGGGACGGGAACATTCAGTACTTC

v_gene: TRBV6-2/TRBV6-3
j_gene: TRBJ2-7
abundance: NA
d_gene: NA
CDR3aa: CASSYSIELGALDQYF
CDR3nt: TGTGCCAGCAGTTACTCGATCGAACTGGGGGCTCTCGATCAGTACTTC

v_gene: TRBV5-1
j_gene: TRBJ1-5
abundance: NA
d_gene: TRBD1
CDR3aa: CASSLRPTGQGLNQPQHF
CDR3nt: TGCGCCAGCAGCCTACGACCCACGGGACAGGGGCTGAATCAGCCCCAGCATTTT

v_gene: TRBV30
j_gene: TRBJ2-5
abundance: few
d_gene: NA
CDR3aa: CAWSVTAKTQYF
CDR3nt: TGTGCCTGGAGTGTTACCGCAAAGACCCAGTACTTC

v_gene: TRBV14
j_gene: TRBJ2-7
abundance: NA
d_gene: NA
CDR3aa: CASSQDLGTKQYF
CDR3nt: TGTGCCAGCAGCCAAGATCTGGGAACAAAGCAGTACTTC

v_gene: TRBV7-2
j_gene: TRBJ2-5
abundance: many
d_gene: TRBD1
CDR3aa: CASSLRRGQGWGETQYF
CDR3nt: TGTGCCAGCAGCTTAAGGAGGGGACAGGGGTGGGGAGAGACCCAGTACTTC

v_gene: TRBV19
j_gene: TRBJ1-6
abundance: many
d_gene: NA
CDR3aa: CAVSTGTENSPLHF
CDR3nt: TGTGCCGTATCAACCGGGACGGAAAATTCACCCCTCCACTTT

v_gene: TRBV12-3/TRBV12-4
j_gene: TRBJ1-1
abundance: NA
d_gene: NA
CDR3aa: CASSLQGGSVAFF
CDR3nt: TGTGCCAGCAGTCTCCAAGGTGGCTCGGTGGCTTTCTTT

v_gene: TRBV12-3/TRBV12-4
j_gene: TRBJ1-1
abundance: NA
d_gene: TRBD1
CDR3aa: CASSQGQGAVTEAFF
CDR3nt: TGTGCCAGCAGTCAAGGACAGGGGGCGGTAACTGAAGCTTTCTTT

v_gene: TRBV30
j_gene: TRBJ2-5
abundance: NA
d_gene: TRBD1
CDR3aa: CAWSGGQQETQYF
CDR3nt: TGTGCCTGGAGTGGGGGACAGCAAGAGACCCAGTACTTC

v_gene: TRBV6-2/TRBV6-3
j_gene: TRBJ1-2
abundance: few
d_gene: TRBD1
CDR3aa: CASSLTRDSSNYGYTF
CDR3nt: TGTGCCAGCAGCCTGACCCGGGACAGCTCGAACTATGGCTACACCTTC

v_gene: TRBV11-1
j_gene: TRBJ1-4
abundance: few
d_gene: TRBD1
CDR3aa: CASSLWGDRANEKLFF
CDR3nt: TGTGCCAGCAGCTTGTGGGGGGACAGGGCTAATGAAAAACTGTTTTTT

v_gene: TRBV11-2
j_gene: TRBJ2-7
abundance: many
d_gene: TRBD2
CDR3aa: CASSLRLALSSYEQYF
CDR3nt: TGTGCCAGCAGCTTGAGACTAGCGCTGAGCTCCTACGAGCAGTACTTC

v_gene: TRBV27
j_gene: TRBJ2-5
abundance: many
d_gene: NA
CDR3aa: CAVPPFAGPQETQYF
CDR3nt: TGTGCCGTACCCCCCTTCGCGGGACCTCAAGAGACCCAGTACTTC

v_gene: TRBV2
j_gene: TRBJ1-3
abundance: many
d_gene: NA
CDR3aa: CASTPRGRSSGNTIYF
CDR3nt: TGTGCCAGCACACCGCGGGGGAGAAGCTCTGGAAACACCATATATTTT

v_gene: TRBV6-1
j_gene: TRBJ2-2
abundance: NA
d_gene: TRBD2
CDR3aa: CASSTGLAGESGELFF
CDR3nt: TGTGCCAGCAGTACGGGACTAGCGGGAGAATCCGGGGAGCTGTTTTTT

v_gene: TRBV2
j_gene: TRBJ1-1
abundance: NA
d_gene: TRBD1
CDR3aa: CASQDRDTEAFF
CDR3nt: TGTGCCAGCCAAGACAGGGACACTGAAGCTTTCTTT

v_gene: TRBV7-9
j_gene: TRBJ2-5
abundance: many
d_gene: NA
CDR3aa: CASSLAEGEETQYF
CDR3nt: TGTGCCAGCAGCTTAGCGGAGGGGGAAGAGACCCAGTACTTC

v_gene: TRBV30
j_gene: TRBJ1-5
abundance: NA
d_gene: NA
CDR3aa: CAWSRPGTAVHQPQHF
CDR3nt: TGTGCCTGGAGTAGGCCGGGGACCGCCGTTCATCAGCCCCAGCATTTT

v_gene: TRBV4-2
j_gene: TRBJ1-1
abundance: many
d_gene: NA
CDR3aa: CASSQEPLGEAFF
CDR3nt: TGTGCCAGCAGCCAAGAACCGTTGGGTGAAGCTTTCTTT

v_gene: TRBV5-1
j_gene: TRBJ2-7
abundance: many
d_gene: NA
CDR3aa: CASREVSSYEQYF
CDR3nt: TGCGCCAGCAGAGAGGTCAGCTCCTACGAGCAGTACTTC

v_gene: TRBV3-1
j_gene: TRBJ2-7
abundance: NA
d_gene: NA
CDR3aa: CASSQGATYEQYF
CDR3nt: TGTGCCAGCAGCCAAGGGGCAACCTACGAGCAGTACTTC

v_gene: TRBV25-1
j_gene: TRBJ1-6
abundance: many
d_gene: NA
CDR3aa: CASRGRGVEDSPLHF
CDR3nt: TGTGCCAGCAGGGGTCGTGGGGTAGAGGATTCACCCCTCCACTTT

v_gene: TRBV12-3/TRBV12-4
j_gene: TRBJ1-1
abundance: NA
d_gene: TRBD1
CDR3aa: CASRWDRVDTEAFF
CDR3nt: TGTGCCAGCAGGTGGGACAGGGTCGACACTGAAGCTTTCTTT

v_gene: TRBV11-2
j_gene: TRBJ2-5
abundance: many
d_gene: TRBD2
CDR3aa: CASSLVGLAGALQETQYF
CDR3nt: TGTGCCAGCAGCTTAGTGGGACTAGCGGGAGCGCTCCAAGAGACCCAGTACTTC

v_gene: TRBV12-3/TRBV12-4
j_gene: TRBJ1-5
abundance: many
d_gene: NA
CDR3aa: CASSLEPGPSNQPQHF
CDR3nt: TGTGCCAGCAGTTTAGAACCAGGGCCTAGCAATCAGCCCCAGCATTTT

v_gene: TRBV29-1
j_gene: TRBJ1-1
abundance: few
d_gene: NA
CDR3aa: CSVVAPGEAFF
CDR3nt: TGCAGCGTTGTGGCACCGGGGGAAGCTTTCTTT

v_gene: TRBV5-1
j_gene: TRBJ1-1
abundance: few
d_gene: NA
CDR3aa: CASSQMGPFQMNTEAFF
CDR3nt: TGCGCCAGCAGCCAAATGGGACCGTTCCAAATGAACACTGAAGCTTTCTTT

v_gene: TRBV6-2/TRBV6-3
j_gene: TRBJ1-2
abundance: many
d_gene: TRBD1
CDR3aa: CASSYFIGQGADNYGYTF
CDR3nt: TGTGCCAGCAGTTACTTCATAGGACAGGGGGCAGATAACTATGGCTACACCTTC